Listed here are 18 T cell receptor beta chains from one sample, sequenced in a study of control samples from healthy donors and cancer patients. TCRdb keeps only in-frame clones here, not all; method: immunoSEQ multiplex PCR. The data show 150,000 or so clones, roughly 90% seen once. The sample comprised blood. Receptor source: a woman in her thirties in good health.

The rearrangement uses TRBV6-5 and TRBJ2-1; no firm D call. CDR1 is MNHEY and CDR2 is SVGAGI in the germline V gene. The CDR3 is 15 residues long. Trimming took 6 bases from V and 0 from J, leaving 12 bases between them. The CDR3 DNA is TGTGCCAGCAGAGGGTTTGGGGTCTCCTACAATGAGCAGTTCTTC. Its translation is CASRGFGVSYNEQFF.

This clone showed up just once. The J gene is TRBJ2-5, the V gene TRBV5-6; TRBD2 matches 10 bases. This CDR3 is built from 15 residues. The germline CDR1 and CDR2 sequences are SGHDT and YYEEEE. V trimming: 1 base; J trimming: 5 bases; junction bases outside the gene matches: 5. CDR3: CASSLLAGVRETQYF. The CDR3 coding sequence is TGTGCCAGCAGCTTGCTAGCGGGAGTCAGGGAGACCCAGTACTTC.

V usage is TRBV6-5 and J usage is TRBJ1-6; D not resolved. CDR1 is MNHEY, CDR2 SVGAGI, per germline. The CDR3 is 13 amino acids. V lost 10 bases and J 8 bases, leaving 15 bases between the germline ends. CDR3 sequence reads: CATRLGNDSPLHF. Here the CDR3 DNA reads TGTGCCACCAGGTTGGGGAACGATTCACCCCTCCACTTT.

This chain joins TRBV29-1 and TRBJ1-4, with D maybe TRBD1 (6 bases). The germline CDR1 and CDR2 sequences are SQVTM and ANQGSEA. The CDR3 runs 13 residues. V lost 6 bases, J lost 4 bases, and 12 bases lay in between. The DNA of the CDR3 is TGCAGCGTCAGGGGACTGTATAATGAAAAACTGTTTTTT. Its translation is CSVRGLYNEKLFF.

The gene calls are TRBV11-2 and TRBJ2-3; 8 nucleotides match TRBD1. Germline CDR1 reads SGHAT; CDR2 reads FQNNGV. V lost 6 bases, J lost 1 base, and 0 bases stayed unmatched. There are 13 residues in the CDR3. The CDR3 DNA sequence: TGTGCCAGCAGGACAGGGGGCACAGATACGCAGTATTTT. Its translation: CASRTGGTDTQYF. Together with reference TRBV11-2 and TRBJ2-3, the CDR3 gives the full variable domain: EAGVAQSPRYKIIEKRQSVAFWCNPISGHATLYWYQQILGQGPKLLIQFQNNGVVDDSQLPKDRFSAERLKGVDSTLKIQPAKLEDSAVYLCASRTGGTDTQYFGPGTRLTVL.

The CDR3 region is CASSLGPQRGNEKLFF. The CDR3 coding sequence is TGTGCCAGCAGTCTAGGTCCCCAGCGAGGTAATGAAAAACTGTTTTTT. J is TRBJ1-4 and V is TRBV28; D unclear. Germline-derived CDR1 and CDR2 are MDHEN and SYDVKM. Trimming left V 5 bases short and J 4 bases short, with 17 bases between. This CDR3 has 16 residues.

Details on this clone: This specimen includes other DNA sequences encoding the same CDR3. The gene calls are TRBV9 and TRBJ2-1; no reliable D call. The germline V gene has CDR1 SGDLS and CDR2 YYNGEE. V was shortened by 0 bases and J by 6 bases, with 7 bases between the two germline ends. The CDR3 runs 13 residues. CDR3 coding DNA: TGTGCCAGCAGCGTAGGATCTGCCAATGAGCAGTTCTTC. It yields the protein CASSVGSANEQFF.

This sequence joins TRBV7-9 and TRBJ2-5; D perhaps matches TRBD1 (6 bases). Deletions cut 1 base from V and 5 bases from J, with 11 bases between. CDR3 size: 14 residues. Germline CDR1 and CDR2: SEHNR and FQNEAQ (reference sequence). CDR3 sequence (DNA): TGTGCCAGCAGCTTAGGCCAGGGGTGGGAGACCCAGTACTTC. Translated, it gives CASSLGQGWETQYF. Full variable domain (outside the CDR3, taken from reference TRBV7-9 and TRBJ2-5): DTGVSQNPRHKITKRGQNVTFRCDPISEHNRLYWYRQTLGQGPEFLTYFQNEAQLEKSRLLSDRFSAERPKGSFSTLEIQRTEQGDSAMYLCASSLGQGWETQYFGPGTRLLVL.

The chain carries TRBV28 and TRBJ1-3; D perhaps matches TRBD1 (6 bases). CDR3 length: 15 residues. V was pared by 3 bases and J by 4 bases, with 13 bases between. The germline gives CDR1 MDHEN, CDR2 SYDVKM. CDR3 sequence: CASSFGGAGGNTIYF. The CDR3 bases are TGTGCCAGCAGTTTTGGGGGGGCAGGAGGAAACACCATATATTTT. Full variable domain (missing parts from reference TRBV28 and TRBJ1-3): DVKVTQSSRYLVKRTGEKVFLECVQDMDHENMFWYRQDPGLGLRLIYFSYDVKMKEKGDIPEGYSVSREKKERFSLILESASTNQTSMYLCASSFGGAGGNTIYFGEGSWLTVV.

CDR3 nucleotide sequence: TGTGCCAGCAGCGTAGGGACAGGGCATACAGATACGCAGTATTTT. It encodes CASSVGTGHTDTQYF. The chain employs TRBV9 and TRBJ2-3; the match to TRBD1 covers 8 bases. V dropped 0 bases and J dropped 3; count of bases not matched to a gene: 3. This CDR3 is 15 amino acids long. Germline values: CDR1 SGDLS, CDR2 YYNGEE.

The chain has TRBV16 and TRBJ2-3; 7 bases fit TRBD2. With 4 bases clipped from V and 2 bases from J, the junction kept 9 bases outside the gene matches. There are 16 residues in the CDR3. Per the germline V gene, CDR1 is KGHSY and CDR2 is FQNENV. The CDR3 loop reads CASSLPGRGDTDTQYF. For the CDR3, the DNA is TGTGCCAGCAGCCTTCCGGGACGGGGGGACACAGATACGCAGTATTTT. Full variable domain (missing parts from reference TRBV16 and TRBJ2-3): GEEVAQTPKHLVRGEGQKAKLYCAPIKGHSYVFWYQQVLKNEFKFLISFQNENVFDETGMPKERFSAKCLPNSPCSLEIQATKLEDSAVYFCASSLPGRGDTDTQYFGPGTRLTVL.

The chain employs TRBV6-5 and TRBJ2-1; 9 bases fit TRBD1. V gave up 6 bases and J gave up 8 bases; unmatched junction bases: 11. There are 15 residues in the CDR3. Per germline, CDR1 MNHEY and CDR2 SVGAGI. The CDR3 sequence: CASRAGGQGTDEQFF. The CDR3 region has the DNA TGTGCCAGCAGGGCCGGGGGACAGGGAACGGATGAGCAGTTCTTC.

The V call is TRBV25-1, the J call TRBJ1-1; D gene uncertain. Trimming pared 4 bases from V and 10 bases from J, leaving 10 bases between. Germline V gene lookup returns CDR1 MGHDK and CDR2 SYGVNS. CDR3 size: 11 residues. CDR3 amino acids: CASSGASGAFF. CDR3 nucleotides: TGTGCCAGCAGTGGGGCGTCTGGAGCTTTCTTT.

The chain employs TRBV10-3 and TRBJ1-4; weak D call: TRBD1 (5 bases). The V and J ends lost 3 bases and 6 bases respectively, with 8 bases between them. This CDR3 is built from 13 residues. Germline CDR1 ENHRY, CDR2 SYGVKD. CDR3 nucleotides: TGTGCCATCAGTGACAGGGAGGATGAAAAACTGTTTTTT. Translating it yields CAISDREDEKLFF.

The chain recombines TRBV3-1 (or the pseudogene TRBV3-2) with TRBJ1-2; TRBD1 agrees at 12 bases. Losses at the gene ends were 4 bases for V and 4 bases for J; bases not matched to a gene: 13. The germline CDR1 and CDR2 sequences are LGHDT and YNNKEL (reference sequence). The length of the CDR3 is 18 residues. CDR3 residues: CASSRTPGQGALFYGYTF. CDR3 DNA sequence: TGTGCCAGCAGCCGCACGCCGGGACAGGGGGCGTTGTTCTATGGCTACACCTTC.

CDR3 sequence: CASSYPSGYTGELFF. CDR3 nucleotides: TGTGCCAGCAGTTATCCTAGCGGATACACCGGGGAGCTGTTTTTT. The V and J genes are TRBV6-6 and TRBJ2-2, with 7 positions matching TRBD2. CDR3 length: 15 residues. Germline trimming cut 3 bases from V and 3 bases from J; bases unmatched to any gene: 4. The germline V gene has CDR1 MNHNY and CDR2 SVGAGI (reference sequence).

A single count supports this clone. The CDR3 reads CAWSRDTKEQYF. The CDR3 DNA follows: TGTGCCTGGAGTCGGGACACCAAGGAGCAGTACTTC. V and J are TRBV30 and TRBJ2-7; perhaps TRBD1 as D (6 bases). The CDR3 totals 12 residues. Germline-derived CDR1 and CDR2 are GTSNPN and SVGIG (reference sequence). V was shortened by 2 bases and J by 7 bases, with 12 bases between the two germline ends.

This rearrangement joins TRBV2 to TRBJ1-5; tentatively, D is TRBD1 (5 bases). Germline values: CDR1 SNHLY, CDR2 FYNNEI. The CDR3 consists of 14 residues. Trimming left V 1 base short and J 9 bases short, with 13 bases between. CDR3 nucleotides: TGTGCCAGCAGTGAAGGGGGGGGGACTTGGCCCCAGCATTTT. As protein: CASSEGGGTWPQHF.